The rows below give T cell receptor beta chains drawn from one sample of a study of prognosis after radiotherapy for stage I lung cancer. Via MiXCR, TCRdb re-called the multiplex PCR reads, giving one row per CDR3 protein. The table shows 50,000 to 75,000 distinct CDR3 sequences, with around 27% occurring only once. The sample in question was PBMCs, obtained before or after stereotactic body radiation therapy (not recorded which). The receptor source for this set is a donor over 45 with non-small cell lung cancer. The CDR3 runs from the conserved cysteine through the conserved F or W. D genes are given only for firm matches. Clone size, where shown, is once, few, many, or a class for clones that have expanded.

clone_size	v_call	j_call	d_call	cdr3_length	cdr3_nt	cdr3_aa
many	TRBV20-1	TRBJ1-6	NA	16	TGCAGTGCTAGAGATCAAGGGGGAGGTGGGAATTCACCCCTCCACTTT	CSARDQGGGGNSPLHF
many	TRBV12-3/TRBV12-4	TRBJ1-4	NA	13	TGTGCCAGCAAAACAGGAGTAGAAGAAAAACTGTTTTTT	CASKTGVEEKLFF
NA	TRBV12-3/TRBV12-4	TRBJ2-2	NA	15	TGTGCCAGCAGCCCACTAGCAGCTGCCACCTGGGAGCTGTTTTTT	CASSPLAAATWELFF
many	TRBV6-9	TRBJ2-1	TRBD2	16	TGTGCCAGCAGTTACTCTAGCGGGGGGGATTACAATGAGCAGTTCTTC	CASSYSSGGDYNEQFF
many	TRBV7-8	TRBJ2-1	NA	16	TGTGCCAGCAGCGTCCACCGGGACAAGGCAGGCAATGAGCAGTTCTTC	CASSVHRDKAGNEQFF
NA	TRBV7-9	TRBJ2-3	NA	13	TGTGCCAGCAGCTTAATTCAAATGGATACGCAGTATTTT	CASSLIQMDTQYF
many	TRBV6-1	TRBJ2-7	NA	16	TGTGCCAGCAGACCCCCCGCCGGGACGGAACCCTACGAGCAGTACTTC	CASRPPAGTEPYEQYF
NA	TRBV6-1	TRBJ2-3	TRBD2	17	TGTGCCAGCTGCAGTGCCGCGGCGGGGGGCGGGTTAGATACGCAGTATTTT	CASCSAAAGGGLDTQYF
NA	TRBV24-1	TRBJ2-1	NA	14	TGTGCCACCAGTGACTGGGGGGGGGGCCATGAGCAGTTCTTC	CATSDWGGGHEQFF
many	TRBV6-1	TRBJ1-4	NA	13	TGTGCCAGCTCGGGGTCTCTGAATGAAAAACTGTTTTTT	CASSGSLNEKLFF
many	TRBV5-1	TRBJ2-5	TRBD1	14	TGCGCCTCTACCCAAGGGACAGCAGAAGAGACCCAGTACTTC	CASTQGTAEETQYF
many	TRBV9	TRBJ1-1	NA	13	TGTGCCAGCAGCAAGGCCCCGAACACTGAAGCTTTCTTT	CASSKAPNTEAFF
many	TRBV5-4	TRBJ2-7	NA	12	TGTGCCAGCAGCTCGGACAGCTACGAGCAGTACTTC	CASSSDSYEQYF
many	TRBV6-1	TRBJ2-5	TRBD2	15	TGTGCCAGCAGCCTGGTTGGCGGGGGTGGAGAGACCCAGTACTTC	CASSLVGGGGETQYF
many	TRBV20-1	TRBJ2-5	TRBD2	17	TGCAGTGCTAGAGGTTGGGGGAAGACTAGCGGGACGGAGACCCAGTACTTC	CSARGWGKTSGTETQYF
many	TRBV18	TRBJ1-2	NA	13	TGTGCCAGCTCAATGGACAGAGCCTATGGCTACACCTTC	CASSMDRAYGYTF
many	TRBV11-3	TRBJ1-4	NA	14	TGTGCCCTACGCCGGTCGGACACGTATGAAAAACTGTTTTTT	CALRRSDTYEKLFF
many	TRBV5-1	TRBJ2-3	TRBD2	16	TGCGCCAGCAGTCTAGGGACTAGCGAGGGGTTGGATACGCAGTATTTT	CASSLGTSEGLDTQYF
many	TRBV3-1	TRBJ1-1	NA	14	TGTGCCAGCAGCCAAGCGTCGGGGCTCACTGAAGCTTTCTTT	CASSQASGLTEAFF
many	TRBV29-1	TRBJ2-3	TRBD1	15	TGCAGCGTTGAAGTCCGGGACAGGGGGGCAGATACGCAGTATTTT	CSVEVRDRGADTQYF
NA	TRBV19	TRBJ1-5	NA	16	TGTGCCAGTGGTCCCTTTGGGCAGTGGGGCCCGAGGCCCCAGCATTTT	CASGPFGQWGPRPQHF
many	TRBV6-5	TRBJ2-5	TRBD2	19	TGTGCCAGCAGTTACTATACTAGCGGGGGAAAATTGGGCCAAGAGACCCAGTACTTC	CASSYYTSGGKLGQETQYF
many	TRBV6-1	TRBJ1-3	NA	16	TGTGCCAGCAGTGAAAGGTGGAGTAGCTCTGGAAACACCATATATTTT	CASSERWSSSGNTIYF
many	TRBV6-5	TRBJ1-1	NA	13	TGTGCCAGCAGTTACTCGCAAGGCCGTGGGGCTTTCTTT	CASSYSQGRGAFF
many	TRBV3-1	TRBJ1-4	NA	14	TGTGCCAGCAGCCAATTAAGCCGGGGTGAAAAACTGTTTTTT	CASSQLSRGEKLFF
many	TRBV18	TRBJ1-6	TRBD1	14	TGTGCCAGCTCACCCGGGACAGAAGGTTCACCCCTCCACTTT	CASSPGTEGSPLHF
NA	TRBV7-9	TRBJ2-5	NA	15	TGTGCCAGCAGCTTGGTCGTAGGGGGGAGAGAGACCCAGTACTTC	CASSLVVGGRETQYF
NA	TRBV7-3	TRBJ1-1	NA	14	TGTGCCAGCAGCTTAGTCAGGGGTCTCACTGAAGCTTTCTTT	CASSLVRGLTEAFF
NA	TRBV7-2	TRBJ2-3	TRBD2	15	TGTGGCAGCAGCTTTTCCGCGGGGGGCACAGATACGCTGTATTTT	CGSSFSAGGTDTLYF
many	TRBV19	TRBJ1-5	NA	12	TGTGCCAGTAGTATGGGGGGTCAGCCCCAGCATTTT	CASSMGGQPQHF
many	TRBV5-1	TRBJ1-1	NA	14	TGCGCCAGCAGCTTGGAAGGGTCGAACACTGAAGCTTTCTTT	CASSLEGSNTEAFF
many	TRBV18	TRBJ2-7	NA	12	TGTGCCAGCTCACCAGGTCAGCGTGAGCAGTACTTC	CASSPGQREQYF
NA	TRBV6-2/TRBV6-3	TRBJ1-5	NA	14	TGTGCCAGCAGTATCCGCGCCACCTATCAGCCACAGCATTTT	CASSIRATYQPQHF
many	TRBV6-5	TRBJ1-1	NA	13	TGTGCCAGCAGTTATACGACGGCGGGTGAAGCTTTCTTT	CASSYTTAGEAFF
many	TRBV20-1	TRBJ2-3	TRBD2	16	TGCAGTGCTAGGGGGCCGGGACTAGCGAACACAGATACGCAGTATTTT	CSARGPGLANTDTQYF
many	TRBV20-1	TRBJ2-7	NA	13	TGCAGTGCTAGGGACATCCCCTCCTACGAGCAGTACTTC	CSARDIPSYEQYF
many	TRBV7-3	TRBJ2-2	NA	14	TGTGCCAGCAGCTTAACTTGGGGCACCGGGGAGCTGTTTTTT	CASSLTWGTGELFF